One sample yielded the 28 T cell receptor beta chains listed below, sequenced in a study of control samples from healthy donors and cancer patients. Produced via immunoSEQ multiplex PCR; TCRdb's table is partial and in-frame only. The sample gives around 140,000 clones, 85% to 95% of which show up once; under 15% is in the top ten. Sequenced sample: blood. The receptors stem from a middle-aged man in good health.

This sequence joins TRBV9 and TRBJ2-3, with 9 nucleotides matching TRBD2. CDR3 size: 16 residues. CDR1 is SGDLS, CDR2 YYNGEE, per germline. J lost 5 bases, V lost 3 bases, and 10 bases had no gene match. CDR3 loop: CASSEDSGRIIDTQYF. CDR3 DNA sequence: TGTGCCAGCAGCGAAGATAGCGGGAGAATTATAGATACGCAGTATTTT.

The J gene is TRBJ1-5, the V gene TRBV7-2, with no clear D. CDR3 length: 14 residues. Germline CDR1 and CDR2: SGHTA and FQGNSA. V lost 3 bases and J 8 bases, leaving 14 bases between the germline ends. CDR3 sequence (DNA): TGTGCCAGCAGCTTGGGAAAGGGCTTAAAGCCCCAGCATTTT. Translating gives CASSLGKGLKPQHF.

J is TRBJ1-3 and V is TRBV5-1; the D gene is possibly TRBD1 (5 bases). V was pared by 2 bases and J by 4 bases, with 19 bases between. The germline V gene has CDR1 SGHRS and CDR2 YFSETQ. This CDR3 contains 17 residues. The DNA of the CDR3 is TGCGCCAGCAGCTTTGGGGGGAACGTGTTATCAGGAAACACCATATATTTT. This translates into CASSFGGNVLSGNTIYF.

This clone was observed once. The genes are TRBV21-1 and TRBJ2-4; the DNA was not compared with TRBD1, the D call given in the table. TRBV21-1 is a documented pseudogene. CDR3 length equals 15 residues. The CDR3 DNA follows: TGTGCCAGCAGCAACCAGGGTTCGCAAACGAACATTCAGTACTTC. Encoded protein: CASSNQGSQTNIQYF.

The CDR3 sequence: CASSLQTGTDYGYTF. CDR3 nucleotide sequence: TGTGCCAGCAGCTTACAGACCGGGACAGATTATGGCTACACCTTC. The chain combines TRBV7-2 with TRBJ1-2, with 7 bases matching TRBD1. V lost 2 bases and J lost 5; bases outside the gene matches: 8. CDR1 and CDR2 from the germline V gene are SGHTA and FQGNSA. This CDR3 has 15 amino acids.

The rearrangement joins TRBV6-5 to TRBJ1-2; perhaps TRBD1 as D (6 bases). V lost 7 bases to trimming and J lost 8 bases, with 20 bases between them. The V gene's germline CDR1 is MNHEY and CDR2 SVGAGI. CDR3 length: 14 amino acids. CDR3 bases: TGTGCCAGCATACAAGGAGCGGGGGGCAGGGGCTACACCTTC. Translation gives CASIQGAGGRGYTF.

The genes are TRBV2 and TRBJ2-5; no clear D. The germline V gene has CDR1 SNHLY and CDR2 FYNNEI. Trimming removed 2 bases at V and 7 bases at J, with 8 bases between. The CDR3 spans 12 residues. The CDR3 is CASSELPGTQYF. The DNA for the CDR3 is TGTGCCAGCAGTGAACTCCCGGGGACCCAGTACTTC.

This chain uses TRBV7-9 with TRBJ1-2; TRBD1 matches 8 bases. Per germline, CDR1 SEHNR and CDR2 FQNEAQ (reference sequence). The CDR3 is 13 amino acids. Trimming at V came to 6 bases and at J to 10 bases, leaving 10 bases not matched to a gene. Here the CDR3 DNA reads TGTGCCAGCAGTATTGTGGGACAGGAACCCTACACCTTC. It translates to CASSIVGQEPYTF.

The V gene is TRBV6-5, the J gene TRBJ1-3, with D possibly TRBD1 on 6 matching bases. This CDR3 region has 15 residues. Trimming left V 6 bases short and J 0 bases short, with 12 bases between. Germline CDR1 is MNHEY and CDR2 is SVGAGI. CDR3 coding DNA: TGTGCCAGCAGCGGCGACAGGAGCTCTGGAAACACCATATATTTT. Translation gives CASSGDRSSGNTIYF.

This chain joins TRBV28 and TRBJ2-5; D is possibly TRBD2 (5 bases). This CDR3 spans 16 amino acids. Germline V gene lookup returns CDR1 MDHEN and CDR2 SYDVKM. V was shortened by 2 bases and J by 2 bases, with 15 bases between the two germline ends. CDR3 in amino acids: CASSLSKRPGQETQYF. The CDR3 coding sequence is TGTGCCAGCAGTTTAAGCAAGCGGCCAGGACAAGAGACCCAGTACTTC.

The CDR3 loop reads CASSLLTRKVPGGAKNIQYF. The CDR3 bases are TGCGCCAGCAGCTTGCTAACCCGGAAGGTGCCTGGTGGGGCCAAAAACATTCAGTACTTC. The chain carries TRBV5-1 and TRBJ2-4; D is ambiguous. Germline V lookup: CDR1 SGHRS, CDR2 YFSETQ. The CDR3 extends over 20 amino acids. Trimming took off 1 base at V and 1 base at J, with 24 bases between the two ends.

CDR3 sequence: CASSVGGANTGELFF. The CDR3 DNA reads TGTGCCAGCAGCGTAGGAGGGGCGAACACCGGGGAGCTGTTTTTT. The genes are TRBV9 and TRBJ2-2; D tentatively fits TRBD1 or TRBD2 (5 bases each). Trimming removed 0 bases from V and 0 bases from J, with 6 bases in between. This CDR3 has 15 amino acids. From germline, CDR1 is SGDLS and CDR2 YYNGEE.

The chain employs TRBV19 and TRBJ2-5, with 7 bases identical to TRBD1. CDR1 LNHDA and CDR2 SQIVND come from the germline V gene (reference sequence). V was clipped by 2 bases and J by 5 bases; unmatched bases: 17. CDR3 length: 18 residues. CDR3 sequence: CASSISLSTGDAAETQYF. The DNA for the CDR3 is TGTGCCAGTAGTATATCCCTGTCAACAGGGGATGCGGCGGAGACCCAGTACTTC.

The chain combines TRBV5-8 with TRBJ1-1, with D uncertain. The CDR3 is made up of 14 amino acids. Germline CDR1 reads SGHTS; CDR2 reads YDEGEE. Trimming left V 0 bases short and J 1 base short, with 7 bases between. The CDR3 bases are TGTGCCAGCAGCTTGGAAGCAGCGAACACTGAAGCTTTCTTT. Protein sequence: CASSLEAANTEAFF.

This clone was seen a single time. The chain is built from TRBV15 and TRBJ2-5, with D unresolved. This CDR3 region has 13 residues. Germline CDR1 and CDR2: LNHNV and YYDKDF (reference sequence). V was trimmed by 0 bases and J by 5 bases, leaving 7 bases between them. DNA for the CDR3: TGTGCCACCAGCAGAGATCCACGGGAGACCCAGTACTTC. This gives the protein CATSRDPRETQYF.

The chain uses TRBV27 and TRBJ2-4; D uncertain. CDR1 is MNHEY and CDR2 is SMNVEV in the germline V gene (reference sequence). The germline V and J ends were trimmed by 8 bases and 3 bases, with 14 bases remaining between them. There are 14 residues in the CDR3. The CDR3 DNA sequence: TGTGCCAGCGGAAAAGTTGGAGTCAAAAACATTCAGTACTTC. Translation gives CASGKVGVKNIQYF.

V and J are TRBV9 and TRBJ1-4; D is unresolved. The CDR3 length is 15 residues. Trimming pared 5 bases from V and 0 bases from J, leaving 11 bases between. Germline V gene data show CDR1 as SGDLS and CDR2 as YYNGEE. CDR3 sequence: CASSGETTTNEKLFF. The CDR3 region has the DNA TGTGCCAGCAGTGGGGAGACTACAACTAATGAAAAACTGTTTTTT.

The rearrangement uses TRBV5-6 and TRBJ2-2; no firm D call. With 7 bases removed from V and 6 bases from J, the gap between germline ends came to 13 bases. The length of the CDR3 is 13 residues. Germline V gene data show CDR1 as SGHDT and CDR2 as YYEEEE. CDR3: CASQDGGAGELFF. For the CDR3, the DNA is TGTGCCAGCCAGGACGGTGGGGCCGGGGAGCTGTTTTTT.

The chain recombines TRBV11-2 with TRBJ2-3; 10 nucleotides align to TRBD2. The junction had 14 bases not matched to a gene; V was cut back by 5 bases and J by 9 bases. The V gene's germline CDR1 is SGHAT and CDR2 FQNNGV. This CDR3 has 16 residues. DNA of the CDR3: TGTGCCAGCAGCCCCCTTACTAGCGGGGCCACGGGAACGCAGTATTTT. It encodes CASSPLTSGATGTQYF.

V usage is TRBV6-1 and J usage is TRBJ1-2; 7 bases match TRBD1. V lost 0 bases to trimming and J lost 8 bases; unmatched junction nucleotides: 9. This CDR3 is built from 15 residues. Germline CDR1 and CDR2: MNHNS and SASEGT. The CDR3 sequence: CASSEAPTGLTGYTF. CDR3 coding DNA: TGTGCCAGCAGTGAAGCTCCGACAGGGCTGACGGGCTACACCTTC.

CDR3 loop: CASKNQGKGGYTF. The DNA for the CDR3 is TGTGCCAGCAAAAATCAGGGGAAAGGTGGCTACACCTTC. J is TRBJ1-2 and V is TRBV6-5; D is perhaps TRBD1 (6 bases). This CDR3 spans 13 amino acids. The V gene lost 7 bases and the J gene lost 7 bases, with 16 bases spanning the gap. Germline V gene lookup returns CDR1 MNHEY and CDR2 SVGAGI.

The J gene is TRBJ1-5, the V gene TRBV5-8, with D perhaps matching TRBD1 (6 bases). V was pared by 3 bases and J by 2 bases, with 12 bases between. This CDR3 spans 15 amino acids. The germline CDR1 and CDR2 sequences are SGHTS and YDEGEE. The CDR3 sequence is CASSSGVTGNQPQHF. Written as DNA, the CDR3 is TGTGCCAGCAGCTCAGGGGTAACGGGCAATCAGCCCCAGCATTTT.

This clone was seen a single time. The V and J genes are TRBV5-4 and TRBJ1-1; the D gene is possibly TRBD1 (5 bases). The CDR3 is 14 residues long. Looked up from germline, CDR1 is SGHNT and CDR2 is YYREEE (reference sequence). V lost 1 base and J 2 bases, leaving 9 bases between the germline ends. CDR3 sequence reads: CASSLFGTNTEAFF. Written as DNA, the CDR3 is TGTGCCAGCAGCTTGTTCGGGACCAACACTGAAGCTTTCTTT.

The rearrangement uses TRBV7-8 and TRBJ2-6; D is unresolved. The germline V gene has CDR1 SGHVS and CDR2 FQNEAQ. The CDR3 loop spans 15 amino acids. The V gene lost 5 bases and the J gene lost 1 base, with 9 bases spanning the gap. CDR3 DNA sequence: TGTGCCAGCAGCCAAGTTACATCTGGGGCCAACGTCCTGACTTTC. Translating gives CASSQVTSGANVLTF.

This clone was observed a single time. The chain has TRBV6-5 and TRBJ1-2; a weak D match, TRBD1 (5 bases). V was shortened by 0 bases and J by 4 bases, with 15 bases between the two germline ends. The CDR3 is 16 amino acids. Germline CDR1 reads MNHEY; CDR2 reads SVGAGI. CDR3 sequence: CASSYSGAETFYGYTF. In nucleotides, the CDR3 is TGTGCCAGCAGTTACTCTGGGGCAGAGACCTTCTATGGCTACACCTTC.

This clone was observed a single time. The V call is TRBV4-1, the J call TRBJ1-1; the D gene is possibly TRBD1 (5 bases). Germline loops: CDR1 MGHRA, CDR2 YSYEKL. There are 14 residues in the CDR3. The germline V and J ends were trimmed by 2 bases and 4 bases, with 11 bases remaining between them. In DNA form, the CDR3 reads TGCGCCAGCAGCCAATTGAGGGGCGGCACTGAAGCTTTCTTT. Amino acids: CASSQLRGGTEAFF.

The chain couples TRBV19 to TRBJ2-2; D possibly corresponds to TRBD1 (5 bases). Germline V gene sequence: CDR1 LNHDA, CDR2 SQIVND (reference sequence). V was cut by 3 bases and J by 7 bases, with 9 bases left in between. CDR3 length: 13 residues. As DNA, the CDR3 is TGTGCCAGTAGTATGCAGGGCAACGGGGAGCTGTTTTTT. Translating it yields CASSMQGNGELFF.

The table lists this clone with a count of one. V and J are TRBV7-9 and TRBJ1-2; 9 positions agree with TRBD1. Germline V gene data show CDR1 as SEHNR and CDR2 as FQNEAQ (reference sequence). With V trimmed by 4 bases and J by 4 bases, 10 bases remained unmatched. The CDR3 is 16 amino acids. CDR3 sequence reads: CASSSSGQGRIYGYTF. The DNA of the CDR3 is TGTGCCAGCAGCTCTTCGGGACAGGGAAGAATCTATGGCTACACCTTC.